These T cell receptor beta chains were read from a single sample in a study of T cell responses to AZD1222 COVID-19 vaccine. Assay used: immunoSEQ multiplex PCR; TCRdb lists only in-frame clones, some missing. Seen here are around 200,000 clones, about 88% observed once, and the top ten hold 25% to 30%. The specimen was peripheral blood, collected 28 days after the second AZD1222 dose. These receptors came from an adult who received the AZD1222 COVID-19 vaccine. Both conserved end residues are part of each CDR3. The D gene is left open where the match is weak. Size values are once, few and many counts, or a class for expanded clones, and some rows have none.

CDR3aa: CASSFGIQGSYGYTF; CDR3nt: TGTGCCAGCAGCTTCGGGATACAGGGGTCCTATGGCTACACCTTC; abundance: NA; j_gene: TRBJ1-2; d_gene: TRBD1; v_gene: TRBV6-4
CDR3aa: CASSTGGTETQYF; CDR3nt: TGTGCCAGCTCTACGGGGGGCACAGAGACCCAGTACTTC; abundance: NA; j_gene: TRBJ2-5; d_gene: NA; v_gene: TRBV27
CDR3aa: CASSRAPREREQYF; CDR3nt: TGCGCCAGCAGCCGGGCGCCGCGCGAGAGAGAGCAGTACTTC; abundance: once; j_gene: TRBJ2-7; d_gene: NA; v_gene: TRBV4-3
CDR3aa: CASSLAWDTEYNEQFF; CDR3nt: TGTGCCAGCAGCTTGGCCTGGGACACGGAATACAATGAGCAGTTCTTC; abundance: NA; j_gene: TRBJ2-1; d_gene: NA; v_gene: TRBV5-8
CDR3aa: CASQGDRGGYEQYF; CDR3nt: TGTGCCAGCCAAGGGGACAGGGGGGGGTACGAGCAGTACTTC; abundance: once; j_gene: TRBJ2-7; d_gene: TRBD1; v_gene: TRBV28
CDR3aa: CASSIEAIVTGELFF; CDR3nt: TGTGCCAGTAGTATCGAGGCTATCGTCACCGGGGAGCTGTTTTTT; abundance: NA; j_gene: TRBJ2-2; d_gene: NA; v_gene: TRBV19
CDR3aa: CASTKGLAGYEQYF; CDR3nt: TGTGCCAGCACCAAGGGACTAGCGGGCTACGAGCAGTACTTC; abundance: NA; j_gene: TRBJ2-7; d_gene: TRBD2; v_gene: TRBV6-5
CDR3aa: CASNPQGPGELFF; CDR3nt: TGTGCCAGCAACCCACAGGGGCCCGGGGAGCTGTTTTTT; abundance: NA; j_gene: TRBJ2-2; d_gene: TRBD1; v_gene: TRBV7-9
CDR3aa: CAISVGGGTEAFF; CDR3nt: TGTGCCATCAGTGTAGGGGGTGGCACTGAAGCTTTCTTT; abundance: few; j_gene: TRBJ1-1; d_gene: NA; v_gene: TRBV10-3
CDR3aa: CASSLVRTGAEQYF; CDR3nt: TGTGCCAGCAGTTTAGTCCGGACAGGGGCAGAGCAGTACTTC; abundance: NA; j_gene: TRBJ2-7; d_gene: TRBD1; v_gene: TRBV28
CDR3aa: CASSRVFGIDEQFF; CDR3nt: TGTGCCAGCAGCAGGGTATTTGGGATCGATGAGCAGTTCTTC; abundance: NA; j_gene: TRBJ2-1; d_gene: NA; v_gene: TRBV7-2
CDR3aa: CASSYGAAPYEQYF; CDR3nt: TGTGCCAGCAGTTACGGGGCGGCTCCCTACGAGCAGTACTTC; abundance: NA; j_gene: TRBJ2-7; d_gene: NA; v_gene: TRBV6-5
CDR3aa: CAWSDQGTSLGNEQFF; CDR3nt: TGTGCCTGGAGTGACCAAGGGACTAGCTTAGGCAATGAGCAGTTCTTC; abundance: NA; j_gene: TRBJ2-1; d_gene: TRBD2; v_gene: TRBV30
CDR3aa: CASSLLDGTAFF; CDR3nt: TGTGCCAGCAGTTTATTGGACGGTACGGCTTTCTTT; abundance: NA; j_gene: TRBJ1-1; d_gene: NA; v_gene: TRBV28
CDR3aa: CASSGQGAWGANVLTF; CDR3nt: TGTGCCAGCAGTGGACAGGGGGCTTGGGGGGCCAACGTCCTGACTTTC; abundance: NA; j_gene: TRBJ2-6; d_gene: TRBD1; v_gene: TRBV2
CDR3aa: CASSEGGTQYF; CDR3nt: TGTGCCAGCAGTGAGGGGGGTACGCAGTATTTT; abundance: NA; j_gene: TRBJ2-3; d_gene: NA; v_gene: TRBV2
CDR3aa: CATSDSYGGDTEAFF; CDR3nt: TGTGCCACCAGTGATTCGTACGGGGGAGACACTGAAGCTTTCTTT; abundance: NA; j_gene: TRBJ1-1; d_gene: NA; v_gene: TRBV24-1
CDR3aa: CSVDAGNQETQYF; CDR3nt: TGCAGCGTTGATGCGGGCAATCAAGAGACCCAGTACTTC; abundance: NA; j_gene: TRBJ2-5; d_gene: NA; v_gene: TRBV29-1
CDR3aa: CASSSTPSSYNEQFF; CDR3nt: TGCGCCAGCAGCTCGACACCGAGCTCCTACAATGAGCAGTTCTTC; abundance: NA; j_gene: TRBJ2-1; d_gene: NA; v_gene: TRBV5-1
CDR3aa: CASRPRDYSGVQPQHF; CDR3nt: TGTGCCAGCAGACCTAGGGACTACTCAGGAGTCCAGCCCCAGCATTTT; abundance: few; j_gene: TRBJ1-5; d_gene: NA; v_gene: TRBV6-9
CDR3aa: CASSTYRIQETQYF; CDR3nt: TGTGCCAGCAGTACATACAGGATACAAGAGACCCAGTACTTC; abundance: NA; j_gene: TRBJ2-5; d_gene: NA; v_gene: TRBV28
CDR3aa: CASSLSNTGELFF; CDR3nt: TGTGCCAGCAGCTTATCGAACACCGGGGAGCTGTTTTTT; abundance: once; j_gene: TRBJ2-2; d_gene: NA; v_gene: TRBV6-5
CDR3aa: CASSMALAAYEQYF; CDR3nt: TGTGCCAGTAGTATGGCCCTAGCGGCCTACGAGCAGTACTTC; abundance: NA; j_gene: TRBJ2-7; d_gene: TRBD2; v_gene: TRBV19
CDR3aa: CAWSQGHYGYTF; CDR3nt: TGTGCCTGGAGCCAGGGCCACTATGGCTACACCTTC; abundance: NA; j_gene: TRBJ1-2; d_gene: NA; v_gene: TRBV30
CDR3aa: CAWSPGAGNTIYF; CDR3nt: TGTGCCTGGAGCCCGGGGGCGGGAAACACCATATATTTT; abundance: NA; j_gene: TRBJ1-3; d_gene: NA; v_gene: TRBV30
CDR3aa: CATSRPRSEAFF; CDR3nt: TGTGCCACCAGCAGACCCCGCAGTGAGGCTTTCTTT; abundance: few; j_gene: TRBJ1-1; d_gene: NA; v_gene: TRBV15
CDR3aa: CASSAGTGYGYTF; CDR3nt: TGTGCCAGCAGTGCAGGGACAGGGTATGGCTACACCTTC; abundance: NA; j_gene: TRBJ1-2; d_gene: TRBD1; v_gene: TRBV28
CDR3aa: CASSSPGQGKFEQYF; CDR3nt: TGTGCCAGCAGTTCTCCGGGACAGGGAAAGTTCGAGCAGTACTTC; abundance: NA; j_gene: TRBJ2-7; d_gene: TRBD1; v_gene: TRBV6-5
CDR3aa: CASSLSSYKINQPQHF; CDR3nt: TGTGCCAGCAGCTTATCTTCCTACAAAATCAATCAGCCCCAGCATTTT; abundance: NA; j_gene: TRBJ1-5; d_gene: NA; v_gene: TRBV7-9
CDR3aa: CASRLTGSNEKLFF; CDR3nt: TGTGCCAGCAGGCTCACAGGGTCCAATGAAAAACTGTTTTTT; abundance: once; j_gene: TRBJ1-4; d_gene: NA; v_gene: TRBV6-5
CDR3aa: CASSGPTATGLFNTDTQYF; CDR3nt: TGTGCCAGCAGCGGCCCGACAGCGACGGGGTTGTTCAACACAGATACGCAGTATTTT; abundance: once; j_gene: TRBJ2-3; d_gene: NA; v_gene: TRBV9
CDR3aa: CASSLSPAMSSGANVLTF; CDR3nt: TGTGCCAGCAGCTTAAGTCCCGCCATGAGCTCTGGGGCCAACGTCCTGACTTTC; abundance: NA; j_gene: TRBJ2-6; d_gene: NA; v_gene: TRBV7-3
CDR3aa: CAWRGTTPGELFF; CDR3nt: TGTGCCTGGAGGGGGACAACGCCCGGGGAGCTGTTTTTT; abundance: NA; j_gene: TRBJ2-2; d_gene: NA; v_gene: TRBV30
CDR3aa: CASRIGGLAGNEQFF; CDR3nt: TGTGCCAGCAGAATTGGGGGACTAGCGGGGAATGAGCAGTTCTTC; abundance: NA; j_gene: TRBJ2-1; d_gene: TRBD2; v_gene: TRBV5-4
CDR3aa: CAWSVLEGDTQYF; CDR3nt: TGTGCCTGGAGTGTACTGGAAGGAGATACGCAGTATTTT; abundance: NA; j_gene: TRBJ2-3; d_gene: NA; v_gene: TRBV30
CDR3aa: CASSGSWDNEQFF; CDR3nt: TGTGCCAGCAGTGGATCCTGGGACAATGAGCAGTTCTTC; abundance: NA; j_gene: TRBJ2-1; d_gene: NA; v_gene: TRBV25-1
CDR3aa: CSVGGWNTEAFF; CDR3nt: TGCAGCGTGGGGGGATGGAACACTGAAGCTTTCTTT; abundance: once; j_gene: TRBJ1-1; d_gene: NA; v_gene: TRBV29-1
CDR3aa: CASSVMDRVVEYEQYF; CDR3nt: TGTGCCAGCAGTGTAATGGACAGGGTGGTGGAGTACGAGCAGTACTTC; abundance: NA; j_gene: TRBJ2-7; d_gene: TRBD1; v_gene: TRBV2
CDR3aa: CASGPHPGNEQFF; CDR3nt: TGTGCCAGCGGGCCGCATCCGGGCAATGAGCAGTTCTTC; abundance: once; j_gene: TRBJ2-1; d_gene: NA; v_gene: TRBV28
CDR3aa: CASSFVLAGEHEQYF; CDR3nt: TGTGCCAGCAGCTTTGTACTAGCGGGAGAACACGAGCAGTACTTC; abundance: NA; j_gene: TRBJ2-7; d_gene: TRBD2; v_gene: TRBV7-2
CDR3aa: CASTRTTNTGELFF; CDR3nt: TGTGCCAGCACCAGGACTACGAACACCGGGGAGCTGTTTTTT; abundance: NA; j_gene: TRBJ2-2; d_gene: NA; v_gene: TRBV28
CDR3aa: CASSVGEGVGNTEAFF; CDR3nt: TGTGCCAGCAGCGTAGGGGAGGGTGTGGGGAACACTGAAGCTTTCTTT; abundance: NA; j_gene: TRBJ1-1; d_gene: NA; v_gene: TRBV9
CDR3aa: CASSFPNNEQYF; CDR3nt: TGTGCCAGCAGCTTCCCGAATAACGAGCAGTACTTC; abundance: NA; j_gene: TRBJ2-7; d_gene: NA; v_gene: TRBV7-8
CDR3aa: CASSEWREGTDTQYF; CDR3nt: TGTGCCAGCAGTGAATGGCGGGAGGGGACAGATACGCAGTATTTT; abundance: NA; j_gene: TRBJ2-3; d_gene: TRBD2; v_gene: TRBV2
CDR3aa: CASSLGNEQFF; CDR3nt: TGTGCCAGCAGTTTAGGTAATGAGCAGTTCTTC; abundance: NA; j_gene: TRBJ2-1; d_gene: NA; v_gene: TRBV12-3/TRBV12-4